This T cell receptor beta chain originates from a study of T cells in Graves' hyperthyroidism and ophthalmopathy. General study points: The model made its ophthalmopathy prediction, and onset followed a median around 6.5 months later.

Germline values: CDR1 KGHSH, CDR2 LQKENI. The V end was cut by 8 bases, the J end by 4 bases, with 27 bases between. The CDR3 covers 18 residues. This clonotype occurred a few times. Its antigen is still unknown. For Graves' hyperthyroidism to be stable, ophthalmopathy could not progress within 18 months. Newly diagnosed patients aged 18 to 65 had hyperthyroidism of under 2 months' duration. Authors of the study amplified TCR beta CDR3 regions from RNA transcripts. The HTBI primer set drove a first-round RT-PCR of the TCR CDR3. Each CDR3 protein gets one entry after TCRdb re-called the multiplex PCR reads with MiXCR. The table includes 370,000 or so distinct CDR3 sequences, 25% detected once.

This clonotype was sampled from a man over 45 with Graves' hyperthyroidism. The chain has TRBV18 and TRBJ2-1; maybe TRBD1 (7 bases). Sequencing was carried out using blood. CDR3 DNA sequence: TGTGCCAGCCGAGGAGGGGGCGAGGGGGCAACCTTTTACAATGAGCAGTTCTTC. It codes for CASRGGGEGATFYNEQFF.